This TCR beta chain was sequenced in a study of blood T cell repertoires in COVID-19. The overall study: The analysed material was cDNA or gDNA that came from T cells, B-cell-depleted T cells, or PBMCs.

Categorization into cohorts depended on clinical history that participants reported. Donors in Cohort 3 who had recovered were those with two negative PCRs, healthcare professional clearance, or resolution of their symptoms. Germline assignment: CDR1 SGHNT and CDR2 YYREEE (reference sequence). CDR3 length: 15 residues. Trimming shortened V by 1 base and J by 5 bases, and 16 bases separated the two germline ends. The table came from immunoSEQ multiplex PCR; TCRdb's copy has only in-frame clones and leaves some out. The sample lists 180,000 or so clones, about 82% occurring once. Sequenced input: PBMCs or T cells enriched from blood (not recorded which). The gene calls are TRBV5-4 and TRBJ2-7; D might be TRBD1 (5 bases). The source is a woman in her twenties or thirties who had recovered from COVID-19. CDR3 sequence: CASSLKTGRSDEQYF. The CDR3 DNA reads TGTGCCAGCAGCTTGAAAACAGGTCGAAGCGACGAGCAGTACTTC. The full variable domain, completed using reference TRBV5-4 and TRBJ2-7, is ETGVTQSPTHLIKTRGQQVTLRCSSQSGHNTVSWYQQALGQGPQFIFQYYREEENGRGNFPPRFSGLQFPNYSSELNVNALELDDSALYLCASSLKTGRSDEQYFGPGTRLTVT.